This TCR beta chain was captured by sequencing in a study of patients and donors after allogeneic stem cell transplantation. The sample holds a few counts of this clonotype. Via MiXCR, TCRdb re-called the RT-PCR reads, giving one row per CDR3 protein. The sample consists of fewer than 75,000 distinct CDR3 sequences, less than 15% of them appearing once. The source is a human donor who was either an allogeneic HSCT recipient or a stem cell or donor lymphocyte infusion donor (not recorded which). It is not recorded whose cells these are; they may come from a transplant donor. The specimen was blood, either unsorted or a sorted T cell fraction (not recorded which).

The DNA for the CDR3 is TGTGCCAGCAGTTTAAGGCCTGTTAGCGGGAACCGAGATACGCAGTATTTT. It is translated as CASSLRPVSGNRDTQYF. V gene TRBV12-3 or TRBV12-4 combines with J gene TRBJ2-3; TRBD2 matches 8 bases. CDR3 length equals 17 residues. V gave up 2 bases and J gave up 5 bases; unmatched junction bases: 12.